The present entry profiles one TCR beta chain with its context. It lacks a known antigen. No per-base quality is available; no much larger clone lies one base away. There are 16 amino acids in the CDR3, from cysteine to phenylalanine inclusive. The entry retains the CDR3 DNA only, 48 bases that are in frame from base 1. The germline V gene (reference sequence) gives CDR1 as MNHEY and CDR2 as SMNVEV. The junction carries 15 bases between V and J, which are trimmed by 0 bases and 4 bases respectively. TCRbeta CDR3 regions were amplified from genomic DNA using the immunoSEQ Assay, a bias-controlled multiplex PCR. The original pipeline was this. Nucleated cell counts per sample were estimated from amplification of reference gene primers within the assay. Sequence reads were collapsed and filtered to measure the absolute abundance of every unique TCRbeta CDR3 rearrangement. For each sample, productive Simpson clonality was calculated as the square root of Simpson's diversity index over productive rearrangements. Not all clones reach the TCRdb copy of this immuneACCESS table, which keeps in-frame sequences only. Checked studies attribute under half of the gap to unresolved V genes and leave the rest unexplained. V, J and clone size are those of that table, while D and trimming were read from the DNA. The sample table contains 200,000 to 250,000 clones; only one count was recorded for around 85% of them. 6.2% of the sample rests with the top ten.

Each collaborating institution followed its own protocols to collect whole blood in K2EDTA tubes. For TCRbeta analysis, collaborator samples were shipped as frozen whole blood, as isolated PBMCs, or as DNA extracted from either sample type. The data belong to a study of blood T cell repertoires in COVID-19 (dated by TCRdb to 2019 to 2021). As for the study more broadly: Samples covering the acute and convalescent phases of COVID-19 were provided by collaborators in the United States, Italy and Spain. The material from the prospective study consisted of cDNA or gDNA derived from T cells, B-cell-depleted T cells, or PBMCs. The dataset comprised deeply sampled blood TCRbeta repertoires from subjects exposed to, actively infected with, or recovered from COVID-19. The repertoires were made available in a free public database intended to serve as a resource for research on the immune response to SARS-CoV-2. Samples were obtained from the ongoing ImmuneRACE study (first 160 participants) and from about 1,300 subjects provided by 6 global collaborators. Sample metadata almost always included a de-identified subject ID, COVID-19 status, age in years and sex. Where available, HLA class I and class II types were obtained from metadata supplied by the sample provider rather than from assay-based typing. The study at large found these results: Clinical and demographic metadata were provided uncurated, with the amount varying by source and participant.

This receptor was identified in a man in his 60s with acute or convalescent COVID-19. The chain joins TRBV27 to TRBJ2-5; possibly the D gene is TRBD2, per 6 matching bases. What was sequenced was peripheral blood. The nucleotide sequence reads TGTGCCAGCAGTTTATCGTCTCCCGGAGGGTCAGAGACCCAGTACTTC. The resulting protein is CASSLSSPGGSETQYF.